This T cell receptor beta chain was identified during a study of Graves' ophthalmopathy and Graves' hyperthyroidism. In germline, CDR1 is MGHDK, CDR2 SYGVNS. The length of the CDR3 is 15 residues. Amplifying from RNA transcripts, the study obtained TCR beta CDR3 regions. In the first round, RT-PCR was carried out with HTBI primers, and a multiplex PCR formed the second round. TCRdb passed the multiplex PCR reads through MiXCR, listing each CDR3 protein once. The repertoire consists of hundreds of thousands of distinct CDR3 sequences, with about 38% occurring once and the leading ten covering about 3.3%. Points on this clonotype: The conserved phenylalanine or tryptophan is not found at the CDR3 terminus, so this likely reflects a read error.

The gene calls are TRBV25-1 and TRBJ1-6; the match to TRBD1 covers 10 bases. Specimen: peripheral blood. This clonotype originated in an adult man with Graves' ophthalmopathy. The CDR3 DNA is TGTGCCCGCAGTCCGACAGGGGGCTTTGATTCACCCCTCCACCTT. It specifies CARSPTGGFDSPLHL.